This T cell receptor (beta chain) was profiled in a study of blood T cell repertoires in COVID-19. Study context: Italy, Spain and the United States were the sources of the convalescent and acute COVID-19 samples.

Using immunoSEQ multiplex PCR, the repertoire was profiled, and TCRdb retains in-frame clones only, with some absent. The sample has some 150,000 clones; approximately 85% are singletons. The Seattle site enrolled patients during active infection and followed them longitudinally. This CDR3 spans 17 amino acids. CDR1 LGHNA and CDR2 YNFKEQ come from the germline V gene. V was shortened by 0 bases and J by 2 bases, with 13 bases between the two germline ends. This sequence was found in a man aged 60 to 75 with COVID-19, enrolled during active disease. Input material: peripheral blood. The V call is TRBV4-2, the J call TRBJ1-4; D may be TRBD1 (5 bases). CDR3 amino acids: CASSQDQGTLTNEKLFF. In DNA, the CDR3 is TGTGCCAGCAGCCAAGATCAGGGAACCTTGACTAATGAAAAACTGTTTTTT.